The 8 T cell receptor beta chains below were found in one sample sequenced in a study of radiotherapy plus CTLA-4 blockade in lung cancer. Libraries were prepared by immunoSEQ multiplex PCR; TCRdb keeps only in-frame clonotypes and omits some of them. This sample yields about 110,000 clones, of which more than 75% are seen a single time; 2.4% belongs to the top ten. Sample: peripheral blood, taken from a patient treated with radiotherapy plus ipilimumab. The receptors were gathered from a human donor with non-small cell lung cancer that progressed on radiotherapy plus ipilimumab. Some clones in this sample may be carry-over from other donors' samples.

The CDR3 is CASRLRTYNEQFF. The DNA of the CDR3 is TGTGCCAGCAGACTAAGGACCTACAATGAGCAGTTCTTC. The J gene is TRBJ2-1, the V gene TRBV6-5; D unresolved. Trimming removed 6 bases from V and 2 bases from J, with 8 bases in between. From germline, CDR1 is MNHEY and CDR2 SVGAGI. This CDR3 has 13 amino acids.

This chain connects TRBV6-5 to TRBJ1-2; 8 bases agree with TRBD1. The germline CDR1 and CDR2 sequences are MNHEY and SVGAGI. The CDR3 consists of 13 residues. The V segment lost 5 bases and the J segment 13 bases; nucleotides outside the gene matches: 12. CDR3: CASSMTGQGKGTF. The CDR3 bases are TGTGCCAGCAGTATGACTGGACAGGGTAAAGGCACCTTC.

This chain links TRBV9 with TRBJ2-2; D is possibly TRBD1 (6 bases). Looked up from germline, CDR1 is SGDLS and CDR2 is YYNGEE. This CDR3 contains 15 residues. V lost 0 bases, J lost 7 bases, and 13 bases lay in between. CDR3 loop: CASSVGQRGIGELFF. The DNA for the CDR3 is TGTGCCAGCAGCGTAGGACAAAGGGGGATCGGGGAGCTGTTTTTT.

The chain couples TRBV27 to TRBJ2-1, with D possibly being TRBD2 (5 bases). The V end lost 4 bases, the J end lost 11 bases, and 21 bases lay between the germline ends. Germline CDR1 MNHEY, CDR2 SMNVEV (reference sequence). The CDR3 is 15 amino acids. The CDR3 coding sequence is TGTGCCAGCAGTTCTCCGGGCGGGCGCACCAAAAAGCAGTTCTTC. Its protein is CASSSPGGRTKKQFF.

The V gene is TRBV29-1, the J gene TRBJ1-2, with 7 bases that match TRBD1. The germline V gene encodes CDR1 SQVTM and CDR2 ANQGSEA. CDR3 length: 13 residues. Trimming at V came to 4 bases and at J to 7 bases, leaving 9 bases not matched to a gene. The DNA for the CDR3 is TGCAGCGTTGGAGACAGGGCTCCTAGTGGCTACACCTTC. Amino acid sequence: CSVGDRAPSGYTF. Supplemented by reference TRBV29-1 and TRBJ1-2, the full variable domain reads SAVISQKPSRDICQRGTSLTIQCQVDSQVTMMFWYRQQPGQSLTLIATANQGSEATYESGFVIDKFPISRPNLTFSTLTVSNMSPEDSSIYLCSVGDRAPSGYTFGSGTRLTVV.

The genes are TRBV5-1 and TRBJ2-3; TRBD1 aligns across 7 bases. Trimming took 4 bases from V and 0 from J; bases not matched to a gene: 8. Germline V gene data show CDR1 as SGHRS and CDR2 as YFSETQ. The CDR3 runs 16 residues. The chain's CDR3 is CASSQRTGLSTDTQYF. The CDR3 DNA sequence: TGCGCCAGCAGCCAACGGACAGGCCTGAGCACAGATACGCAGTATTTT.

The V and J genes are TRBV4-3 and TRBJ2-5, with 12 bases lining up with TRBD2. CDR1 LGHNA and CDR2 YSLEER come from the germline V gene. V lost 0 bases to trimming and J lost 2 bases; unmatched junction nucleotides: 4. The CDR3 sequence is 17 residues long. The CDR3 loop is CASSQEVLAGGQETQYF. The CDR3 DNA follows: TGCGCCAGCAGCCAAGAGGTACTAGCGGGGGGACAAGAGACCCAGTACTTC.

V usage is TRBV11-1 and J usage is TRBJ1-1; D might be TRBD1 (6 bases). Germline CDR1 SGHAT, CDR2 FQDESV (reference sequence). The CDR3 runs 15 residues. Between the trimmed V and J ends, which lost 1 base and 1 base, there was a span of 10 bases. The CDR3: CASSLEARGNTEAFF. DNA for the CDR3: TGTGCCAGCAGCTTAGAGGCCAGGGGGAACACTGAAGCTTTCTTT.